This TCR beta chain was observed in a study of post-analysis software for immune sequencing data. Study-level background: Patients with relapsing-remitting, secondary progressive and progressive-relapsing multiple sclerosis courses were all represented.

Overall study results and limits: In multiple sclerosis, normalized Chao1 diversity was significantly below that of controls. Roughly five TRBV segments were more frequent in patients than controls; TRBV5-6, TRBV5-1 and TRBV20-1 belonged to this group.

Concerning this clonotype: Its antigen remains unidentified.

Presence of unique molecular identifiers characterized the TCR beta cDNA libraries. Researchers reported about 500,000 cDNA molecules coming from around 1 to 9.1 million T cells. TCRdb itself ran the PCR reads through MiXCR, one entry per CDR3 protein. Here the sample spans about 560,000 distinct CDR3 sequences, 44% being singletons. From germline, CDR1 is MNHEY and CDR2 SVGAGI. The CDR3 contains 15 residues. V lost 6 bases and J lost 4, with 16 bases in between. The sequenced sample consisted of blood. The rearrangement uses TRBV6-5 and TRBJ1-5; tentative D call: TRBD1 (5 bases). The sequence was collected from a girl between 10 and 17 years old with multiple sclerosis. CDR3 residues: CASSPREGRNQPQHF. In DNA, the CDR3 is TGTGCCAGCAGCCCCAGGGAAGGAAGGAATCAGCCCCAGCATTTT.